A single sample is the source of the 29 T cell receptor beta chains below, sequenced in a study of PD-1 blockade in classical Hodgkin lymphoma. Assay used: immunoSEQ multiplex PCR; TCRdb lists only in-frame clones, some missing. The profile shows 85,000 to 90,000 clones, 90% of them singletons. Sample time point: cycle 4 day 1 (C4D1), after 6 weeks of nivolumab. Autologous stem cell transplantation was followed by relapse in every patient, and brentuximab vedotin exposure varied. The sequencing used peripheral blood mononuclear cells (PBMCs), collected before the fourth cycle of nivolumab. Every receptor here comes from a human donor with classical Hodgkin lymphoma.

The rearrangement uses TRBV5-4 and TRBJ1-5, with a possible D match to TRBD1 (5 bases). The CDR3 runs 14 residues. V lost 0 bases, J lost 5 bases, and 9 bases lay in between. Germline V gene data show CDR1 as SGHNT and CDR2 as YYREEE (reference sequence). CDR3 sequence: CASSLDQGDQPQHF. Here the CDR3 DNA reads TGTGCCAGCAGCTTGGATCAGGGTGATCAGCCCCAGCATTTT.

This clone was counted a single time. The chain joins TRBV27 to TRBJ1-5; TRBD1 agrees at 7 bases. Trimming removed 4 bases from V and 6 bases from J; junction bases left unmatched: 3. CDR3 length: 13 residues. CDR1 MNHEY and CDR2 SMNVEV come from the germline V gene (reference sequence). The CDR3 protein is CASSSRQGQPQHF. CDR3 nucleotide sequence: TGTGCCAGCAGTTCACGACAGGGTCAGCCCCAGCATTTT.

The genes are TRBV7-2 and TRBJ2-1; 9 bases are shared with TRBD2. The germline V gene has CDR1 SGHTA and CDR2 FQGNSA. Unmatched junction bases numbered 4, after V lost 0 bases and J lost 10 bases. The CDR3 sequence is 14 residues long. The CDR3 DNA follows: TGTGCCAGCAGCTTAGCGGCTAGCGGGGTAGAGCAGTTCTTC. As protein: CASSLAASGVEQFF.

The rearrangement joins TRBV7-2 to TRBJ1-1, with no clear D. The CDR3 has 14 amino acids. Per germline, CDR1 SGHTA and CDR2 FQGNSA. Trimming cost V 1 base and J 3 bases, with 9 bases left between them. CDR3 nucleotide sequence: TGTGCCAGCAGCTTAGAAGGTAGGGACACTGAAGCTTTCTTT. Its protein is CASSLEGRDTEAFF.

The rearrangement links TRBV14 to TRBJ1-6, with TRBD1 identical over 8 bases. V was clipped by 2 bases and J by 9 bases; unmatched bases: 15. The CDR3 totals 18 residues. Germline-derived CDR1 and CDR2 are SGHDN and FVKESK. CDR3 protein: CASSQHRRTGRVTSPLHF. DNA for the CDR3: TGTGCCAGCAGCCAACACAGGAGGACAGGGAGAGTTACTTCACCCCTCCACTTT.

The chain combines TRBV10-2 with TRBJ2-2; 13 bases align to TRBD2. The germline CDR1 and CDR2 sequences are WSHSY and SAAADI. Trimming at V came to 0 bases and at J to 6 bases, leaving 7 bases not matched to a gene. The length of the CDR3 is 18 residues. CDR3 region: CASSESRLAGGLPGELFF. CDR3 DNA sequence: TGCGCCAGCAGTGAGTCCCGACTAGCGGGGGGCCTGCCCGGGGAGCTGTTTTTT.

J is TRBJ1-1 and V is TRBV6-5; D is possibly TRBD1 (6 bases). Germline assignment: CDR1 MNHEY and CDR2 SVGAGI. The V gene lost 6 bases and the J gene lost 5 bases, with 16 bases spanning the gap. CDR3 length: 14 residues. CDR3 sequence reads: CASRSTGYVTEAFF. Written as DNA, the CDR3 is TGTGCCAGCAGAAGCACAGGGTATGTAACTGAAGCTTTCTTT.

The CDR3 loop is CASSTRTGVFYEQYF. The CDR3 bases are TGTGCCAGCAGTACCCGGACAGGGGTGTTCTACGAGCAGTACTTC. The chain carries TRBV6-5 and TRBJ2-7; 9 positions agree with TRBD1. This CDR3 contains 15 residues. CDR1 is MNHEY and CDR2 is SVGAGI in the germline V gene. The trim removed 5 bases at V and 3 bases at J, leaving 8 bases unmatched.

The genes are TRBV9 and TRBJ2-3, with 7 bases that match TRBD1. The J segment lost 0 bases and the V segment lost 0 bases, leaving 4 bases of the junction unmatched. From germline, CDR1 is SGDLS and CDR2 YYNGEE. This CDR3 is built from 16 residues. CDR3 nucleotide sequence: TGTGCCAGCAGCGTAGGCCAGGGGGTTAGCACAGATACGCAGTATTTT. Amino acids: CASSVGQGVSTDTQYF.

This chain joins TRBV28 and TRBJ2-1; 14 bases fit TRBD2. This CDR3 contains 18 residues. The germline V gene encodes CDR1 MDHEN and CDR2 SYDVKM. The J segment lost 7 bases and the V segment lost 2 bases, leaving 10 bases of the junction unmatched. The CDR3 sequence is CASSLPLRLAGGLNEQFF. CDR3 in DNA: TGTGCCAGCAGTTTACCTCTCCGACTAGCGGGGGGGCTAAATGAGCAGTTCTTC. Full variable domain (rest looked up from reference TRBV28 and TRBJ2-1): DVKVTQSSRYLVKRTGEKVFLECVQDMDHENMFWYRQDPGLGLRLIYFSYDVKMKEKGDIPEGYSVSREKKERFSLILESASTNQTSMYLCASSLPLRLAGGLNEQFFGPGTRLTVL.

V is TRBV5-1 and J is TRBJ1-2; 7 nucleotides match TRBD1. The V gene end was trimmed by 4 bases and the J gene end by 5 bases; junction bases not matched to a gene: 17. CDR1 and CDR2 (germline): SGHRS, YFSETQ. The CDR3 is 17 amino acids. CDR3 coding DNA: TGCGCCAGCAGCCTGTGGGGCCTGAGACAGGGAGATTATGGCTACACCTTC. The encoded protein is CASSLWGLRQGDYGYTF.

CDR3 nucleotides: TGTGCCAGCAGCGTCCGACTAGGGATAGACACCGGGGAGCTGTTTTTT. Amino acid sequence: CASSVRLGIDTGELFF. This sequence joins TRBV9 and TRBJ2-2; D possibly corresponds to TRBD2 (6 bases). The germline gives CDR1 SGDLS, CDR2 YYNGEE. Trimming shortened V by 2 bases and J by 3 bases, and 14 bases separated the two germline ends. This CDR3 spans 16 amino acids. Complete variable domain (other parts from reference TRBV9 and TRBJ2-2): DSGVTQTPKHLITATGQRVTLRCSPRSGDLSVYWYQQSLDQGLQFLIQYYNGEERAKGNILERFSAQQFPDLHSELNLSSLELGDSALYFCASSVRLGIDTGELFFGEGSRLTVL.

The rearrangement uses TRBV5-6 and TRBJ1-6; D call uncertain. Trimming took off 2 bases at V and 5 bases at J, with 2 bases between the two ends. In germline, CDR1 is SGHDT, CDR2 YYEEEE. The CDR3 covers 12 residues. The CDR3 nucleotides are TGTGCCAGCAGCTTAAATAATTCACCCCTCCACTTT. As protein: CASSLNNSPLHF.

The chain is built from TRBV18 and TRBJ1-2, with unresolved D. Per germline, CDR1 KGHSH and CDR2 LQKENI. This CDR3 is 14 amino acids long. Trimming left V 5 bases short and J 2 bases short, with 12 bases between. The CDR3 DNA sequence: TGTGCCAGCTCAACAGTACAGTTAAACTATGGCTACACCTTC. Amino acid sequence: CASSTVQLNYGYTF.

V usage is TRBV28 and J usage is TRBJ1-5; no reliable D call. Per germline, CDR1 MDHEN and CDR2 SYDVKM. There are 14 residues in the CDR3. V was trimmed by 6 bases and J by 7 bases, leaving 16 bases between them. DNA of the CDR3: TGTGCCAGCAGAAACAGCGACGATTGGCAGCCCCAGCATTTT. Amino acid sequence: CASRNSDDWQPQHF.

This clone was seen once. The chain uses TRBV7-3 and TRBJ2-7; D is perhaps TRBD1 or TRBD2 (5 bases each). With 6 bases removed from V and 2 bases from J, the gap between germline ends came to 14 bases. CDR3 size: 14 residues. Germline CDR1 SGHTA, CDR2 FQGTGA. The CDR3 is CASSENGAAYEQYF. The CDR3 DNA reads as TGTGCCAGCAGTGAGAACGGGGCGGCCTACGAGCAGTACTTC.

J is TRBJ2-2 and V is TRBV5-1; 12 bases match TRBD2. The junction had 5 bases not matched to a gene; V was cut back by 2 bases and J by 3 bases. Germline lookup yields CDR1 SGHRS and CDR2 YFSETQ. This CDR3 is 17 amino acids long. CDR3 in amino acids: CASSFASGGADTGELFF. The CDR3 DNA follows: TGCGCCAGCAGCTTCGCTAGCGGGGGGGCGGACACCGGGGAGCTGTTTTTT.

The J gene is TRBJ2-5, the V gene TRBV7-2, with D tentatively TRBD2 (5 bases). Between the trimmed V and J ends, which lost 5 bases and 5 bases, there was a span of 18 bases. This CDR3 is 15 amino acids long. The germline V gene has CDR1 SGHTA and CDR2 FQGNSA. CDR3 sequence (DNA): TGTGCCAGCAGCAACCACGGACTGACGGCGGAGACCCAGTACTTC. This encodes CASSNHGLTAETQYF.

This sequence joins TRBV5-1 and TRBJ1-4, with TRBD1 as a possible D gene (5 bases). The germline V gene encodes CDR1 SGHRS and CDR2 YFSETQ. Deletions cut 4 bases from V and 3 bases from J, with 13 bases between. CDR3 length: 15 residues. CDR3 residues: CASSVGATANEKLFF. CDR3 bases: TGCGCCAGCAGCGTAGGGGCGACGGCTAATGAAAAACTGTTTTTT. The full variable domain, rest sourced from reference TRBV5-1 and TRBJ1-4, is KAGVTQTPRYLIKTRGQQVTLSCSPISGHRSVSWYQQTPGQGLQFLFEYFSETQRNKGNFPGRFSGRQFSNSRSEMNVSTLELGDSALYLCASSVGATANEKLFFGSGTQLSVL.

This chain links TRBV7-9 with TRBJ2-3; D gene unclear. The CDR3 covers 11 residues. Germline values: CDR1 SEHNR, CDR2 FQNEAQ (reference sequence). Deletions cut 3 bases from V and 4 bases from J, with 2 bases between. CDR3: CASSFADTQYF. CDR3 in DNA: TGTGCCAGCAGCTTCGCAGATACGCAGTATTTT.

The rearrangement joins TRBV5-1 to TRBJ2-3; D tentatively reads TRBD1 or TRBD2 (5 bases each). This CDR3 has 14 residues. Trimming pared 0 bases from V and 6 bases from J, leaving 11 bases between. Looked up from germline, CDR1 is SGHRS and CDR2 is YFSETQ. The CDR3 here is CASSLEAGTDTQYF. The DNA for the CDR3 is TGCGCCAGCAGCTTGGAGGCAGGGACCGATACGCAGTATTTT.

This clone appeared a few times. The chain uses TRBV7-2 and TRBJ1-2, with a possible D match to TRBD1 (5 bases). Germline V gives CDR1 SGHTA, CDR2 FQGNSA. V was trimmed by 4 bases and J by 7 bases, leaving 13 bases between them. This CDR3 region has 13 residues. CDR3 bases: TGTGCCAGCAGCTGGCAGATGGGGGGTGGCTACACCTTC. Protein product: CASSWQMGGGYTF.

This chain's CDR3 is CASGVVQPQHF. The CDR3 nucleotides are TGTGCCAGTGGCGTGGTCCAGCCCCAGCATTTT. This chain uses TRBV19 with TRBJ1-5; no firm D call. The CDR3 is 11 residues long. The germline CDR1 and CDR2 sequences are LNHDA and SQIVND (reference sequence). Trimming shortened V by 8 bases and J by 7 bases, and 9 bases separated the two germline ends.

This chain joins TRBV19 and TRBJ2-3; D not certain. The CDR3 runs 13 residues. Trimming left V 5 bases short and J 0 bases short, with 6 bases between. Germline V lookup: CDR1 LNHDA, CDR2 SQIVND (reference sequence). CDR3 sequence: CASSSSSTDTQYF. In DNA, the CDR3 is TGTGCCAGTAGTTCGAGTAGCACAGATACGCAGTATTTT.

In DNA form, the CDR3 reads TGCAGCGTTGGGGCAGCTACCGGGGAGCTGTTTTTT. Amino acids: CSVGAATGELFF. The chain carries TRBV29-1 and TRBJ2-2; D is undetermined. Germline loops: CDR1 SQVTM, CDR2 ANQGSEA. V lost 4 bases and J 5 bases, leaving 8 bases between the germline ends. The CDR3 consists of 12 residues.

This clone was detected only once. The V gene is TRBV4-1, the J gene TRBJ2-1; 16 nucleotides match TRBD2. The CDR3 length is 18 residues. CDR1 is MGHRA and CDR2 is YSYEKL in the germline V gene. J lost 5 bases, V lost 0 bases, and 4 bases had no gene match. CDR3 amino acids: CASSQEGLAGGLDNEQFF. The CDR3 DNA reads TGCGCCAGCAGCCAAGAGGGACTAGCGGGGGGGTTAGACAATGAGCAGTTCTTC.

The J gene is TRBJ1-2, the V gene TRBV6-6; no definite D call. Trimming left V 0 bases short and J 4 bases short, with 9 bases between. Per the germline V gene, CDR1 is MNHNY and CDR2 is SVGAGI (reference sequence). The CDR3 covers 14 residues. The CDR3 spells CASSYSGSVYGYTF. For the CDR3, the DNA is TGTGCCAGCAGTTACTCTGGCAGCGTCTATGGCTACACCTTC.

The DNA of the CDR3 is TGTGCCAGCAGCTTGGATGACTCCAGCTCCTATAATTCACCCCTCCACTTT. Residues: CASSLDDSSSYNSPLHF. The rearrangement links TRBV7-9 to TRBJ1-6; D is uncertain. Germline CDR1 reads SEHNR; CDR2 reads FQNEAQ (reference sequence). The length of the CDR3 is 17 residues. The V end was cut by 3 bases, the J end by 0 bases, with 12 bases between.

The CDR3: CASTADSYEQYF. The CDR3 nucleotides are TGTGCCAGCACGGCGGACTCCTACGAGCAGTACTTC. The V call is TRBV6-1, the J call TRBJ2-7; no clear D gene. Germline V CDR1 and CDR2: MNHNS, SASEGT. V was trimmed by 7 bases and J by 0 bases, leaving 7 bases between them. There are 12 residues in the CDR3.